This is a list of T cell receptor beta chains from one sample in a study of multiple sclerosis patients with progressive multifocal leukoencephalopathy. TCRdb's copy holds only in-frame clones and misses some; the assay was immunoSEQ multiplex PCR. The sample records about 33,000 clones, roughly 87% being singletons. This specimen consisted of PBMCs, obtained from a patient treated with natalizumab. These receptors all stem from a human donor with progressive multifocal leukoencephalopathy. Each CDR3 is given with its conserved first and last residue. The order of the fields is J gene, D gene, V gene, clone size, CDR3 DNA, CDR3 protein. D genes are given only for firm matches. The size entry is marked missing in some rows and otherwise reads once, few, many or a size class.

j_gene: TRBJ2-7
d_gene: -
v_gene: TRBV7-9
abundance: -
CDR3nt: TGTGCCAGCAGCCCCACGACATCCTCCTACGAGCAGTACTTC
CDR3aa: CASSPTTSSYEQYF

j_gene: TRBJ1-6
d_gene: -
v_gene: TRBV5-1
abundance: -
CDR3nt: TGCGCCAGCAGCAATTCCGCAGGTTGGGATTCACCCCTCCACTTT
CDR3aa: CASSNSAGWDSPLHF

j_gene: TRBJ1-2
d_gene: -
v_gene: TRBV6-1
abundance: -
CDR3nt: TGTGCCAGCAGTTCCCATCCAGGGGTATTTGGCTACACCTTC
CDR3aa: CASSSHPGVFGYTF

j_gene: TRBJ2-1
d_gene: -
v_gene: TRBV5-4
abundance: -
CDR3nt: TGTGCCAGCAGACCCCCCGGGAGATTGGGGGAGCAGTTCTTC
CDR3aa: CASRPPGRLGEQFF

j_gene: TRBJ2-1
d_gene: -
v_gene: TRBV5-1
abundance: -
CDR3nt: TGCGCCAGCAGCTTGGGGGCAGTAGACAATGAGCAGTTCTTC
CDR3aa: CASSLGAVDNEQFF

j_gene: TRBJ1-1
d_gene: -
v_gene: TRBV4-1
abundance: -
CDR3nt: TGCGCCAGCAGCCAAGAAACGGGGGGCGTAAATGAAGCTTTCTTT
CDR3aa: CASSQETGGVNEAFF

j_gene: TRBJ1-2
d_gene: -
v_gene: TRBV2
abundance: -
CDR3nt: TGTGCCAGCAGGTCCCGGCCCACGGATGGCTACACCTTC
CDR3aa: CASRSRPTDGYTF

j_gene: TRBJ2-7
d_gene: -
v_gene: TRBV5-1
abundance: -
CDR3nt: TGCGCCAGCAAAGATGGGAAGGGCCGGGCCGAGCAGTACTTC
CDR3aa: CASKDGKGRAEQYF

j_gene: TRBJ2-7
d_gene: TRBD2
v_gene: TRBV4-2
abundance: -
CDR3nt: TGTGCCAGCAGCCAAGAGGGGCCTAGCGGGGTCTCCTACGAGCAGTACTTC
CDR3aa: CASSQEGPSGVSYEQYF

j_gene: TRBJ1-3
d_gene: -
v_gene: TRBV2
abundance: -
CDR3nt: TGTGCCAGCAGTGCCCCTCGGGGGGGCAAGGGTGGAAACACCATATATTTT
CDR3aa: CASSAPRGGKGGNTIYF

j_gene: TRBJ2-2
d_gene: TRBD1
v_gene: TRBV4-1
abundance: -
CDR3nt: TGCGCCAGCAGCCAGCCGACAGGGAACCAGGGCACCGGGGAGCTGTTTTTT
CDR3aa: CASSQPTGNQGTGELFF

j_gene: TRBJ2-3
d_gene: TRBD1
v_gene: TRBV7-6
abundance: -
CDR3nt: TGTGCCAGCGGGGACAGAACCACAGATACGCAGTATTTT
CDR3aa: CASGDRTTDTQYF

j_gene: TRBJ1-2
d_gene: -
v_gene: TRBV29-1
abundance: -
CDR3nt: TGCAGCGTTGAAGCTATCAGGGGCTACACCTTC
CDR3aa: CSVEAIRGYTF

j_gene: TRBJ2-3
d_gene: TRBD1
v_gene: TRBV5-1
abundance: -
CDR3nt: TGCGCCAGCAGCTTGGACACTACCGGGACAGCAAGCACAGATACGCAGTATTTT
CDR3aa: CASSLDTTGTASTDTQYF

j_gene: TRBJ1-1
d_gene: TRBD1
v_gene: TRBV5-1
abundance: -
CDR3nt: TGCGCCAGCAGCAGGGGGACAGGGTGGGACACTGAAGCTTTCTTT
CDR3aa: CASSRGTGWDTEAFF

j_gene: TRBJ1-3
d_gene: -
v_gene: TRBV7-2
abundance: few
CDR3nt: TGTGCCAGCAGCTTAGCGTCACCGTACTCTGGAAACACCATATATTTT
CDR3aa: CASSLASPYSGNTIYF

j_gene: TRBJ1-4
d_gene: -
v_gene: TRBV15
abundance: few
CDR3nt: TGTGCCACCAGCAGAGACCCCAGGGCCCTCGATGAAAAACTGTTTTTT
CDR3aa: CATSRDPRALDEKLFF

j_gene: TRBJ2-7
d_gene: -
v_gene: TRBV21-1
abundance: -
CDR3nt: TGTGCCAGCAGGCGGGGGTTGAGTCACTACGAGCAGTACTTC
CDR3aa: CASRRGLSHYEQYF

j_gene: TRBJ1-1
d_gene: -
v_gene: TRBV28
abundance: -
CDR3nt: TGTGCCAGCAACGGGCCGCTCCGGGGCACTGAAGCTTTCTTT
CDR3aa: CASNGPLRGTEAFF

j_gene: TRBJ1-5
d_gene: TRBD1
v_gene: TRBV7-8
abundance: -
CDR3nt: TGTGCCAGCAGCTCGGACAGGGGCAATCAGCCCCAGCATTTT
CDR3aa: CASSSDRGNQPQHF

j_gene: TRBJ2-7
d_gene: TRBD2
v_gene: TRBV30
abundance: -
CDR3nt: TGTGCCTGGAGTCCGAAGGGACTAGCGGGATCTGCCGAGCAGTACTTC
CDR3aa: CAWSPKGLAGSAEQYF

j_gene: TRBJ2-3
d_gene: -
v_gene: TRBV7-8
abundance: -
CDR3nt: TGTGCCAGCAGCGGGGCCTTTACAGATACGCAGTATTTT
CDR3aa: CASSGAFTDTQYF

j_gene: TRBJ1-2
d_gene: TRBD1
v_gene: TRBV25-1
abundance: -
CDR3nt: TGTGCCAGCAGTGAAAGTGGGACAGGATATGGCTACACCTTC
CDR3aa: CASSESGTGYGYTF

j_gene: TRBJ2-7
d_gene: -
v_gene: TRBV18
abundance: once
CDR3nt: TGTGCCAGCTCACCACCCTACGAACGCTACGAGCAGTACTTC
CDR3aa: CASSPPYERYEQYF

j_gene: TRBJ2-3
d_gene: -
v_gene: TRBV2
abundance: -
CDR3nt: TGTGCCAGCAGTGTTGGGGTAGTAACTGCGGATACGCAGTATTTT
CDR3aa: CASSVGVVTADTQYF

j_gene: TRBJ1-1
d_gene: -
v_gene: TRBV2
abundance: -
CDR3nt: TGTGCCAGCAGTGAGGTTAGGGAAGCTTTCTTT
CDR3aa: CASSEVREAFF

j_gene: TRBJ1-1
d_gene: -
v_gene: TRBV10-2
abundance: -
CDR3nt: TGCGCCAGCGCAGGTCGGTCTATTTCGACCGCCGGGGTGAGGAACACTGAAGCTTTCTTT
CDR3aa: CASAGRSISTAGVRNTEAFF

j_gene: TRBJ1-4
d_gene: -
v_gene: TRBV7-6
abundance: -
CDR3nt: TGTGCCAGCAGCTTAAGGCTCCCTGCGGCAACTAATGAAAAACTGTTTTTT
CDR3aa: CASSLRLPAATNEKLFF

j_gene: TRBJ1-2
d_gene: TRBD1
v_gene: TRBV6-5
abundance: few
CDR3nt: TGTGCCAGCACCCTGGGACAGGGGATTAACTATGGCTACACCTTC
CDR3aa: CASTLGQGINYGYTF

j_gene: TRBJ2-7
d_gene: -
v_gene: TRBV20-1
abundance: -
CDR3nt: TGCAGTGCGGTGGATGGGCACGAGCAGTACTTC
CDR3aa: CSAVDGHEQYF

j_gene: TRBJ1-1
d_gene: -
v_gene: TRBV28
abundance: once
CDR3nt: TGTGCCAGCAGGAGGGGGGACCTAGGCGCTTTCTTT
CDR3aa: CASRRGDLGAFF

j_gene: TRBJ1-1
d_gene: -
v_gene: TRBV29-1
abundance: -
CDR3nt: TGCAGCGTTGAAAGCCGGCTGCGGAACACTGAAGCTTTCTTT
CDR3aa: CSVESRLRNTEAFF

j_gene: TRBJ2-7
d_gene: -
v_gene: TRBV6-5
abundance: -
CDR3nt: TGTGCCAGCAGTTACCAAGTCGGGCCTTACTACGAGCAGTACTTC
CDR3aa: CASSYQVGPYYEQYF

j_gene: TRBJ2-2
d_gene: -
v_gene: TRBV6-4
abundance: -
CDR3nt: TGTGCCAGCAGTGACTTAGCGGAGAACACCGGGGAGCTGTTTTTT
CDR3aa: CASSDLAENTGELFF

j_gene: TRBJ2-2
d_gene: -
v_gene: TRBV9
abundance: -
CDR3nt: TGTGCCAGCAGCGTAGAAGCGCAGAACACCGGGGAGCTGTTTTTT
CDR3aa: CASSVEAQNTGELFF

j_gene: TRBJ2-1
d_gene: -
v_gene: TRBV18
abundance: -
CDR3nt: TGTGCCAGCTCACCGGGACCGGGGTTCAATGAGCAGTTCTTC
CDR3aa: CASSPGPGFNEQFF

j_gene: TRBJ2-7
d_gene: -
v_gene: TRBV5-6
abundance: -
CDR3nt: TGTGCCAGCAGCAACAGGTTTCACGAGCAGTACTTC
CDR3aa: CASSNRFHEQYF

j_gene: TRBJ1-1
d_gene: -
v_gene: TRBV5-1
abundance: -
CDR3nt: TGCGCCAGCAGCCTGGATACGAACACTGAAGCTTTCTTT
CDR3aa: CASSLDTNTEAFF

j_gene: TRBJ1-1
d_gene: -
v_gene: TRBV7-2
abundance: -
CDR3nt: TGTGCCAGCGAGAAAGGTTTCCGCACTGAAGCTTTCTTT
CDR3aa: CASEKGFRTEAFF

j_gene: TRBJ1-3
d_gene: -
v_gene: TRBV6-6
abundance: -
CDR3nt: TGTGCCAGCAGTCAGAGACAGTCTGGAAACACCATATATTTT
CDR3aa: CASSQRQSGNTIYF

j_gene: TRBJ1-1
d_gene: -
v_gene: TRBV28
abundance: few
CDR3nt: TGTGCCAGCAGTTTACCTGCGGGGATGAACACTGAAGCTTTCTTT
CDR3aa: CASSLPAGMNTEAFF

j_gene: TRBJ2-7
d_gene: -
v_gene: TRBV2
abundance: -
CDR3nt: TGTGCCAGCATAGGGGGGCAGCAGTACTTC
CDR3aa: CASIGGQQYF

j_gene: TRBJ1-1
d_gene: TRBD1
v_gene: TRBV6-1
abundance: few
CDR3nt: TGTGCCAGCAGTAGCCGGGACAGCCAAAGGGAGGGAGCTTTCTTT
CDR3aa: CASSSRDSQREGAFF